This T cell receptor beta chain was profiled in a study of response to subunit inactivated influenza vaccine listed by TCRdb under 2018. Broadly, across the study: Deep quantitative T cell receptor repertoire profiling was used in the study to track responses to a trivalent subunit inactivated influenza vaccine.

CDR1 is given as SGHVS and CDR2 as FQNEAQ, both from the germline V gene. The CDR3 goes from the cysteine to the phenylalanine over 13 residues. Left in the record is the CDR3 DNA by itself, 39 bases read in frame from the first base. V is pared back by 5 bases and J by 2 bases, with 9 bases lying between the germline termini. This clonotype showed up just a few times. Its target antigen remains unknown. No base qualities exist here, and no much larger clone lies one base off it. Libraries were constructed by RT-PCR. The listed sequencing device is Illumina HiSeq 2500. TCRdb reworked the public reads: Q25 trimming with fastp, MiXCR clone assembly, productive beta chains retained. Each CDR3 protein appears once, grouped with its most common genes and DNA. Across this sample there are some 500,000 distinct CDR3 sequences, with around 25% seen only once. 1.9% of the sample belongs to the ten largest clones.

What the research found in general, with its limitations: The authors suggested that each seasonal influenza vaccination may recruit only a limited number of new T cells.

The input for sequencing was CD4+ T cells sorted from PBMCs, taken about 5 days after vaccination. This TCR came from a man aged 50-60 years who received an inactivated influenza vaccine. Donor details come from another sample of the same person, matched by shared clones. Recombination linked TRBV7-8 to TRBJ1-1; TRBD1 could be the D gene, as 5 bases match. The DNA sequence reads TGTGCCAGCAGCAAACAGGATAACACTGAAGCTTTCTTT. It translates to CASSKQDNTEAFF.